This T cell receptor beta chain comes out of a study of blood T cell repertoires in COVID-19. As for the study in general: Samples came from the United States, Italy and Spain, spanning acute and convalescent COVID-19. In each case, the material was cDNA or gDNA derived from T cells, B-cell-depleted T cells, or PBMCs.

The junction had 2 bases not matched to a gene; V was cut back by 2 bases and J by 8 bases. CDR3 size: 12 residues. The germline gives CDR1 GTSNPN, CDR2 SVGIG (reference sequence). Source study methods: Reference gene primer amplification in the assay estimated nucleated cell counts. Clones were sequenced by immunoSEQ multiplex PCR, and TCRdb holds only the in-frame ones, with some missing. V and J calls and clone size are given by that table; D and trimming were obtained from the DNA. The repertoire includes about 93,000 clones, more than 65% of them detected once, and 15% to 20% sits in the top ten.

This chain links TRBV30 with TRBJ2-2, with 7 bases that match TRBD1. The sample was peripheral blood. The sequence derives from a human donor in a cohort sampled during active COVID-19. The CDR3 DNA sequence: TGTGCCTGGAGTCGACAGGGTGGGGAGCTGTTTTTT. Translated, it gives CAWSRQGGELFF.